This TCR beta chain was identified during a study of PD-1 blockade in classical Hodgkin lymphoma. General study results and limits: CD4+ TCR diversity climbed significantly by C4D1, unlike CD8+ TCR diversity. Complete responders had baseline diversity similar to newly diagnosed patients.

As for this clone: No antigen is known for it.

TCRdb's table, derived via immunoSEQ multiplex PCR, lists solely in-frame clones and lacks some. The data hold almost 30,000 clones, with roughly 80% observed a single time. Time point noted: cycle 4 day 1 (C4D1), after more than 5 weeks of nivolumab. Each and every patient relapsed after autologous stem cell transplantation, and patients got differing brentuximab vedotin exposure. Magnetic negative selection purified CD4+ T cells from thawed PBMCs. The best responses consisted of complete response, partial response or progressive disease. Per germline, CDR1 SEHNR and CDR2 FQNEAQ (reference sequence). Deletions cut 5 bases from V and 2 bases from J, with 13 bases between. This CDR3 is 15 amino acids long.

V usage is TRBV7-9 and J usage is TRBJ1-5, with D possibly TRBD1 on 6 matching bases. This specimen was CD4+ T cells from blood, taken before the fourth cycle of nivolumab. This receptor was identified in a human donor with classical Hodgkin lymphoma. The CDR3 bases are TGTGCCAGCAGCCAACAAGAGGGGGGCAATCAGCCCCAGCATTTT. This sequence encodes CASSQQEGGNQPQHF.